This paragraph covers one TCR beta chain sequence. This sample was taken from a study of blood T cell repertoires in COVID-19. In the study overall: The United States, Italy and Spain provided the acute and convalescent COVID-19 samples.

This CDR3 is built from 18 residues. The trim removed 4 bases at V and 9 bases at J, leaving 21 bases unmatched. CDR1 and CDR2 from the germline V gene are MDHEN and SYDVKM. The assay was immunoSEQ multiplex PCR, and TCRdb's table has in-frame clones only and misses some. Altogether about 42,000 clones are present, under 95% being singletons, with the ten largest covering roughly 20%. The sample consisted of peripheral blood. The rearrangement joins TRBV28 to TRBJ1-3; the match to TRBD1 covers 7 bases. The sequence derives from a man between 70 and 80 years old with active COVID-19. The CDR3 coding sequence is TGTGCCAGCAGTTACAACCCACAGACAGGGAGTGCGCTGACCACCATATATTTT. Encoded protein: CASSYNPQTGSALTTIYF.